Below are 30 T cell receptor beta chains sequenced from a single sample in a study of blood T cell repertoires in COVID-19. Assay: immunoSEQ multiplex PCR; the TCRdb copy retains only in-frame clones and omits some. The table lists around 190,000 clones, roughly nine tenths of them singletons, with approximately 1.1% in the top ten. Sequencing was done on a sample of peripheral blood. The receptors derive from a man aged 25 to 40 with acute or convalescent COVID-19.

The V and J genes are TRBV28 and TRBJ2-7; 8 bases map to TRBD1. Germline V lookup: CDR1 MDHEN, CDR2 SYDVKM. The trim removed 6 bases at V and 2 bases at J, leaving 6 bases unmatched. This CDR3 is built from 14 residues. The CDR3 sequence: CASRWTGLAYEQYF. The DNA of the CDR3 is TGTGCCAGCAGATGGACAGGGTTGGCCTACGAGCAGTACTTC.

The genes are TRBV11-2 and TRBJ1-2; TRBD1 is a possible D gene (5 bases). The ends were cut back, 4 bases at V and 5 bases at J, with 11 bases in the middle. The CDR3 is 13 amino acids. Germline V gene sequence: CDR1 SGHAT, CDR2 FQNNGV. For the CDR3, the DNA is TGTGCCAGCAGCTCCGACAGCCTTTATGGCTACACCTTC. Encoded protein: CASSSDSLYGYTF.

The chain employs TRBV3-1 (or the pseudogene TRBV3-2) and TRBJ1-2, with D perhaps TRBD1 (5 bases). The CDR3 runs to 15 residues. The germline V gene encodes CDR1 LGHDT and CDR2 YNNKEL (reference sequence). Trimming cost V 1 base and J 2 bases, with 11 bases left between them. CDR3 coding DNA: TGTGCCAGCAGCCAAGGACAGAGTAGGAACTATGGCTACACCTTC. This codes for CASSQGQSRNYGYTF.

This clone was picked up one time. CDR3 nucleotides: TGTGCCAGCAGCTCTCCGGGACAGGGCACAGATACGCAGTATTTT. Translation: CASSSPGQGTDTQYF. The genes are TRBV5-4 and TRBJ2-3, with TRBD1 identical over 8 bases. V lost 3 bases, J lost 1 base, and 4 bases stayed unmatched. This CDR3 is built from 15 residues. Germline-derived CDR1 and CDR2 are SGHNT and YYREEE (reference sequence).

The chain has TRBV18 and TRBJ1-5; TRBD1 agrees at 7 bases. The CDR3 is made up of 16 amino acids. CDR1 KGHSH and CDR2 LQKENI come from the germline V gene. Unmatched junction bases numbered 12, after V lost 3 bases and J lost 7 bases. This CDR3 is CASSPSTGLRRQPQHF. CDR3 in DNA: TGTGCCAGCTCACCCTCGACAGGGCTGCGGAGGCAGCCCCAGCATTTT.

This clone was counted only a few times. The chain couples TRBV5-1 to TRBJ1-2; D remains ambiguous. CDR3 length: 13 residues. Germline CDR1 is SGHRS and CDR2 is YFSETQ. The ends were cut back, 7 bases at V and 1 base at J, with 11 bases in the middle. CDR3 region: CASRTGYNYGYTF. The CDR3 coding sequence is TGCGCCAGCCGAACCGGTTATAACTATGGCTACACCTTC.

This chain connects TRBV28 to TRBJ2-6; D unresolved. The CDR3 extends over 17 amino acids. The germline CDR1 and CDR2 sequences are MDHEN and SYDVKM. V was trimmed by 6 bases and J by 2 bases, leaving 17 bases between them. CDR3 sequence (DNA): TGTGCCAGCAGGAGACCTCTTGCGGCTACTGGGGCCAACGTCCTGACTTTC. This sequence encodes CASRRPLAATGANVLTF.

The chain employs TRBV6-5 and TRBJ2-1, with 15 bases aligning to TRBD2. In germline, CDR1 is MNHEY, CDR2 SVGAGI. The CDR3 sequence is 15 residues long. J gave up 7 bases and V 5 bases, and 3 bases lay outside the gene matches. CDR3 DNA sequence: TGTGCCAGCAGTCGGACTAGCGGGGGGGCAAATGAGCAGTTCTTC. Translation: CASSRTSGGANEQFF.

This chain connects TRBV6-5 to TRBJ1-5; D may be TRBD1 (6 bases). Trimming took off 7 bases at V and 2 bases at J, with 12 bases between the two ends. The germline V gene encodes CDR1 MNHEY and CDR2 SVGAGI. The CDR3 is made up of 14 amino acids. CDR3 sequence (DNA): TGTGCCAGCACTAAGGGGGGGGGCAATCAGCCCCAGCATTTT. Translated: CASTKGGGNQPQHF.

The rearrangement links TRBV27 to TRBJ2-5; perhaps TRBD1 as D (5 bases). Trimming left V 6 bases short and J 7 bases short, with 18 bases between. Germline-derived CDR1 and CDR2 are MNHEY and SMNVEV (reference sequence). The CDR3 is 14 residues long. The CDR3: CASRMDTPWGTQYF. The DNA for the CDR3 is TGTGCCAGCAGAATGGACACCCCGTGGGGGACCCAGTACTTC.

This sequence joins TRBV19 and TRBJ2-7; TRBD1 matches at 9 bases. V was pared by 8 bases and J by 1 base, with 6 bases of the junction left unmatched. This CDR3 comprises 14 residues. Germline values: CDR1 LNHDA, CDR2 SQIVND (reference sequence). The CDR3 DNA sequence: TGTGCCAGTTCGGCCGGGACAGGGTCCTACGAGCAGTACTTC. Translating it yields CASSAGTGSYEQYF.

The chain carries TRBV5-1 and TRBJ1-2; no clear D gene. Trimming took 0 bases from V and 6 from J, leaving 12 bases between them. This CDR3 spans 14 amino acids. From germline, CDR1 is SGHRS and CDR2 YFSETQ. The CDR3 protein is CASSLGRELDGYTF. CDR3 DNA: TGCGCCAGCAGCTTGGGACGGGAGCTAGATGGCTACACCTTC.

This rearrangement joins TRBV6-5 to TRBJ2-2; D is unresolved. The CDR3 sequence is 15 residues long. The germline V and J ends were trimmed by 1 base and 6 bases, with 12 bases remaining between them. Germline CDR1 reads MNHEY; CDR2 reads SVGAGI. The CDR3 DNA reads TGTGCCAGCAGTTACTTCCTAGGCATGTCCGGGGAGCTGTTTTTT. Protein: CASSYFLGMSGELFF.

The CDR3 nucleotides are TGTGCCTACCTAGACAGGGAAACGTATGGCTACACCTTC. It specifies CAYLDRETYGYTF. The chain is built from TRBV30 and TRBJ1-2; TRBD1 agrees at 7 bases. After removal of 7 bases from V and 5 bases from J, the junction contained 10 bases not matched to a gene. Germline CDR1 GTSNPN, CDR2 SVGIG (reference sequence). CDR3 length: 13 amino acids.

The chain couples TRBV5-1 to TRBJ1-1; the match to TRBD1 covers 7 bases. The CDR3 has 15 residues. Per the germline V gene, CDR1 is SGHRS and CDR2 is YFSETQ. V trimming: 3 bases; J trimming: 6 bases; junction bases outside the gene matches: 11. The CDR3 reads CASSWGQPGGAEAFF. In nucleotides, the CDR3 is TGCGCCAGCAGCTGGGGACAGCCCGGGGGGGCTGAAGCTTTCTTT.

This clone was found once. The rearrangement joins TRBV27 to TRBJ2-1; D perhaps matches TRBD1 (5 bases). This CDR3 has 15 amino acids. Trimming took 0 bases from V and 8 from J, leaving 14 bases between them. The germline gives CDR1 MNHEY, CDR2 SMNVEV (reference sequence). The CDR3 region is CASSLSRVGIDEQFF. The CDR3 nucleotides are TGTGCCAGCAGTTTATCCAGGGTAGGAATAGATGAGCAGTTCTTC.

The V and J genes are TRBV2 and TRBJ2-1; D is ambiguous. Germline CDR1 SNHLY, CDR2 FYNNEI. The CDR3 runs to 15 residues. Deletions cut 6 bases from V and 0 bases from J, with 12 bases between. The CDR3 here is CASRAGESSYNEQFF. The CDR3 nucleotides read TGTGCCAGCAGAGCAGGTGAGAGCTCCTACAATGAGCAGTTCTTC.

This chain joins TRBV5-1 and TRBJ2-7; D perhaps matches TRBD2 (5 bases). This CDR3 is built from 14 residues. CDR1 and CDR2 from the germline V gene are SGHRS and YFSETQ. V lost 0 bases and J 6 bases, leaving 13 bases between the germline ends. This CDR3 is CASSLVTTSSEQYF. The CDR3 nucleotides are TGCGCCAGCAGCTTGGTGACTACGTCGTCCGAGCAGTACTTC.

V usage is TRBV7-3 and J usage is TRBJ2-3; 10 bases line up with TRBD2. The CDR3 covers 16 residues. V was pared by 5 bases and J by 6 bases, with 11 bases of the junction left unmatched. Germline lookup yields CDR1 SGHTA and CDR2 FQGTGA. DNA for the CDR3: TGTGCCAGCAGCCCTATGGAGCGGGGGGGGCCCGATACGCAGTATTTT. This translates into CASSPMERGGPDTQYF.

J is TRBJ2-1 and V is TRBV5-4; possibly TRBD2 for D (7 bases). The CDR3 length is 15 residues. The ends were cut back, 4 bases at V and 8 bases at J, with 19 bases in the middle. The germline V gene has CDR1 SGHNT and CDR2 YYREEE (reference sequence). The CDR3 loop reads CASSPRAGEGDEQFF. CDR3 bases: TGTGCCAGCAGCCCCCGAGCAGGGGAGGGAGATGAGCAGTTCTTC.

This chain joins TRBV6-1 and TRBJ1-1; D gene ambiguous. CDR1 and CDR2 from the germline V gene are MNHNS and SASEGT. This CDR3 contains 12 residues. The V end lost 2 bases, the J end lost 8 bases, and 9 bases lay between the germline ends. CDR3 DNA: TGTGCCAGCAGTGAACTCGCTAAGGAAGCTTTCTTT. Translation gives CASSELAKEAFF.

CDR3 sequence: CASSLWVTVSNQPQHF. Here the CDR3 DNA reads TGTGCCAGCAGTTTATGGGTGACAGTTAGCAATCAGCCCCAGCATTTT. This chain links TRBV28 with TRBJ1-5; tentatively, D is TRBD1 (5 bases). The CDR3 spans 16 residues. V was clipped by 0 bases and J by 0 bases, with 9 bases between them. Germline CDR1 reads MDHEN; CDR2 reads SYDVKM.

The J gene is TRBJ1-3, the V gene TRBV27, with 10 bases matching TRBD1. The CDR3 has 16 amino acids. The V gene end was trimmed by 8 bases and the J gene end by 0 bases; junction bases not matched to a gene: 7. The germline V gene has CDR1 MNHEY and CDR2 SMNVEV (reference sequence). This CDR3 is CASARDRGSSGNTIYF. CDR3 sequence (DNA): TGTGCCAGCGCCAGGGACAGGGGATCCTCTGGAAACACCATATATTTT.

The chain joins TRBV7-2 to TRBJ2-1; 8 bases agree with TRBD2. Germline values: CDR1 SGHTA, CDR2 FQGNSA. V lost 3 bases and J lost 4; bases outside the gene matches: 8. This CDR3 is 16 amino acids long. CDR3 amino acids: CASSFGTRYVYNEQFF. CDR3 bases: TGTGCCAGCAGCTTCGGGACTAGGTATGTATACAATGAGCAGTTCTTC.

V usage is TRBV7-3 and J usage is TRBJ2-1; 7 positions agree with TRBD1. CDR1 and CDR2 from the germline V gene are SGHTA and FQGTGA. CDR3 length equals 23 residues. V was clipped by 0 bases and J by 9 bases; unmatched bases: 32. The CDR3 sequence is CASSLTFGPLRPQQGLRPGEQFF. DNA of the CDR3: TGTGCCAGCAGCTTAACGTTTGGCCCTCTCCGACCTCAACAGGGGTTACGGCCTGGTGAGCAGTTCTTC.

This chain connects TRBV28 to TRBJ1-4, with no clear D. The germline gives CDR1 MDHEN, CDR2 SYDVKM. This CDR3 contains 11 residues. The V gene lost 4 bases and the J gene lost 8 bases, with 5 bases spanning the gap. CDR3: CASSWREKLFF. In nucleotides, the CDR3 is TGTGCCAGCAGTTGGAGGGAAAAACTGTTTTTT.

This chain links TRBV3-1 (or the pseudogene TRBV3-2) with TRBJ2-7, with D possibly being TRBD2 (6 bases). The CDR3 length is 12 residues. Trimming shortened V by 6 bases and J by 7 bases, and 13 bases separated the two germline ends. Germline V gives CDR1 LGHDT, CDR2 YNNKEL (reference sequence). CDR3 region: CASSRDWGEQYF. The CDR3 DNA reads TGTGCCAGCAGTCGGGACTGGGGGGAGCAGTACTTC.

This rearrangement joins TRBV5-5 to TRBJ1-5; D unclear. This CDR3 comprises 15 residues. V gave up 0 bases and J gave up 0 bases, with 7 bases separating them. CDR1 and CDR2 (germline): SGHKS, YYEKEE (reference sequence). The CDR3 loop reads CASSLGFYSNQPQHF. The CDR3 DNA is TGTGCCAGCAGCTTGGGGTTCTATAGCAATCAGCCCCAGCATTTT.

The chain links TRBV3-1 (or the pseudogene TRBV3-2) to TRBJ2-5; the match to TRBD2 covers 13 bases. Germline lookup yields CDR1 LGHDT and CDR2 YNNKEL (reference sequence). V gave up 8 bases and J gave up 5 bases; unmatched junction bases: 11. The CDR3 is 16 amino acids. Here the CDR3 reads CASAPRELAGGETQYF. In nucleotides, the CDR3 is TGTGCCAGCGCGCCCCGAGAACTAGCGGGAGGGGAGACCCAGTACTTC.

The chain recombines TRBV6-6 with TRBJ1-2; D might be TRBD1 (5 bases). CDR1 is MNHNY, CDR2 SVGAGI, per germline (reference sequence). Trimming removed 8 bases at V and 9 bases at J, with 25 bases between. The CDR3 contains 15 residues. CDR3 DNA: TGTGCCAGCTCGGGATTTTGGGGGGGGGAGACTAGCTACACCTTC. This sequence encodes CASSGFWGGETSYTF.